The T cell receptor beta chain described here comes from a study of vaccination and CD4 T cells after COVID-19. The Oncomine TCR Beta short-read assay generated sequence data from the DNA of cultured CD4+ T cells. TCRdb independently ran MiXCR on the PCR reads; one entry per CDR3 protein. The table includes roughly 9,300 distinct CDR3 sequences, 59% detected once. Per germline, CDR1 SGHAT and CDR2 FQNNGV. The J segment lost 6 bases and the V segment lost 4 bases, leaving 10 bases of the junction unmatched. This CDR3 is 15 amino acids long. The treatment is: approximately nine-day PBMC culture with coronavirus spike peptide pools or control peptides (ViraFEST assay). On this clonotype itself: What it recognizes is unknown.

Sequenced material: CD4+ T cells from blood, cultured in vitro. This chain joins TRBV11-2 and TRBJ2-3; 7 positions match TRBD2. This sequence originates from a human donor who had recovered from COVID-19. The CDR3, as DNA: TGTGCCAGCAGCTCCGGGGGGAGGATGGCTGATACGCAGTATTTT. Amino acid sequence: CASSSGGRMADTQYF.